The clone carrying this T cell receptor beta chain came up many times. CDR1 and CDR2 (germline): SGHVS, FQNEAQ. The CDR3 contains 16 residues. V dropped 5 bases and J dropped 4 bases, with 18 bases sitting between them. This sample stems from a study of T-cell reconstitution after alpha-beta-depleted transplantation in children. During its preparation, the TCRbeta library received unique molecular identifiers. TCRdb used MiXCR to reprocess the PCR reads, holding one entry per CDR3 protein. The table records 170,000 or so distinct CDR3 sequences, less than 8% of them present only once. V usage is TRBV7-8 and J usage is TRBJ2-1; a weak D match, TRBD1 (6 bases). The TCR originated in a human donor who donated a stem cell graft to a child with Wiskott-Aldrich syndrome. Sequences were derived from PBMCs from the stem cell graft donor, sampled from the stem cell graft. DNA for the CDR3: TGTGCCAGCAGCGCCCACCAGGGGATAGGGTACAATGAGCAGTTCTTC. Amino acids: CASSAHQGIGYNEQFF.